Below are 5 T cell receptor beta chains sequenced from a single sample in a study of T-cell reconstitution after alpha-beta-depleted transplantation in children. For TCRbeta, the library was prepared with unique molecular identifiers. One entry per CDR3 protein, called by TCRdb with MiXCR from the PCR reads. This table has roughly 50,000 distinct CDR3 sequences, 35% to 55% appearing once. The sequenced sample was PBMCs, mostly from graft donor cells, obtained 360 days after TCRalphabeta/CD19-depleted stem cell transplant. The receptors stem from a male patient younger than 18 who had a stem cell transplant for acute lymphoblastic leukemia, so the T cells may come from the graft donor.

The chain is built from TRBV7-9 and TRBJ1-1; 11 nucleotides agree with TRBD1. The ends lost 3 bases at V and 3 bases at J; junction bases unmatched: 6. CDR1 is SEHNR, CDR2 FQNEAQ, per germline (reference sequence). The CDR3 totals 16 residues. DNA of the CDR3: TGTGCCAGCAGCTTGGGACCGGGACAGGGGGACACTGAAGCTTTCTTT. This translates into CASSLGPGQGDTEAFF. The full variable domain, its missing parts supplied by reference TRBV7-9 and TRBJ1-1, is DTGVSQNPRHKITKRGQNVTFRCDPISEHNRLYWYRQTLGQGPEFLTYFQNEAQLEKSRLLSDRFSAERPKGSFSTLEIQRTEQGDSAMYLCASSLGPGQGDTEAFFGQGTRLTVV.

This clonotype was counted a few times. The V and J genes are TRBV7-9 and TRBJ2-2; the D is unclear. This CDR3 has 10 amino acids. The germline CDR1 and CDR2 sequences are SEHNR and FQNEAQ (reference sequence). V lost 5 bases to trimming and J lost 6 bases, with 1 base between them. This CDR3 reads CASSPGELFF. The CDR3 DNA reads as TGTGCCAGCAGCCCCGGGGAGCTGTTTTTT.

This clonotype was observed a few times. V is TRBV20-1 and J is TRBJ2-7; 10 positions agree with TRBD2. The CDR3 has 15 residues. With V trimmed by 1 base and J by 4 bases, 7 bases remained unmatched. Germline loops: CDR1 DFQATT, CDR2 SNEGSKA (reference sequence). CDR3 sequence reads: CSARVRGLAVYEQYF. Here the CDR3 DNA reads TGCAGTGCTAGAGTTCGAGGACTAGCGGTGTACGAGCAGTACTTC.

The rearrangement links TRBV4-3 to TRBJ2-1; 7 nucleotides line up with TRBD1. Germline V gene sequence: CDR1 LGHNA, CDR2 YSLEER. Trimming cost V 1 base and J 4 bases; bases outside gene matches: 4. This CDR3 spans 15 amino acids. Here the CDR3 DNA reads TGCGCCAGCAGCCAAGTCAGGGGGAGTTACAATGAGCAGTTCTTC. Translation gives CASSQVRGSYNEQFF.

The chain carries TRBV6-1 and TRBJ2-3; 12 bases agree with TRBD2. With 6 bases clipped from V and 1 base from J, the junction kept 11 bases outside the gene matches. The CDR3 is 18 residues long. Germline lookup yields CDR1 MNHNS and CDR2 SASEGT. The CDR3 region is CASRLAGGPPGGTDTQYF. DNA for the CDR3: TGTGCCAGCAGACTAGCGGGAGGACCCCCCGGGGGCACAGATACGCAGTATTTT.